This paragraph covers one TCR beta chain sequence. Which antigen it targets is not known. Base qualities are missing; no much larger clone stands one base away. The same CDR3 arises from other DNA sequences in this sample as well. From the germline V gene (reference sequence), CDR1 is GTSNPN and CDR2 is SVGIG. The CDR3 contains 13 residues, cysteine and phenylalanine counted. Here the CDR3 DNA is all that survives: 39 bases in frame from base 1. The V end loses 0 bases and the J end loses 3 bases, and a stretch of 6 bases separates them. These data come from a study of shared clonotypes between healthy human individuals (dated by TCRdb to the early 2020s). General notes on the study: The cohort comprised two women and three men aged 18 to 49 years. To increase sequencing depth and limit assay-specific biases, TCR repertoire library preparation and sequencing were carried out by different laboratories using diverse techniques. To estimate repertoire size and how much clonotype sharing occurs between individuals, the study deeply sequenced the blood TCR repertoires of five healthy adults. Leukapheresis yielded between about 0.9 and 9 billion PBMCs per donor. For each donor, CD4 naive and CD4 memory were each given three plates, CD8 naive was given two plates, and CD8 memory was given one plate. What the research found in general, with its limitations: Sampling was limited to blood, and TCR repertoires in tissue likely differ from TCR repertoires in blood. Clonotypes shared by all four sorted-subset donors showed higher generation probabilities than non-shared clonotypes. Pairwise subsampling led to the expectation that sequencing depth would affect the degree of clonotype sharing among donors. Incomplete sequencing was indicated by rarefaction of sorted-subset datasets, despite the large sequencing depth. Naive subsets generally had larger estimated clonotype richness than memory subsets. Across a handful of donors, approximately 5% of naive CD4, roughly 3.3% of naive CD8, about 2.3% of memory CD4, and approximately 0.4% of memory CD8 clonotypes were shared. Because the study included only a small number of donors, the genetic and exposure-history diversity represented was limited.

The donors were healthy, HIV-negative adults with no recently reported acute infections or vaccinations. All donors were Caucasian adults living in Nashville, Tennessee, USA. Magnetic negative selection was used to enrich CD4+ T cells, after which naive cells were positively selected on CD45RA and the negative fraction became the memory subset. After blood collection by leukapheresis, PBMCs were isolated using Ficoll-Histopaque density gradient centrifugation and then cryopreserved in the vapor phase of liquid nitrogen. Purity and quantity of every magnetically sorted T cell population were checked by analytical flow cytometry. Each sorted fraction had its genomic DNA isolated and then quantified by UV absorbance on a Nanodrop 2000c. TCR CDR3 regions were amplified from genomic DNA by multiplex PCR using the deep immunoSEQ assay. Extracted genomic DNA from each cell subset was spread evenly across all wells of several immunoSEQ 96-well plates, with each plate serving as a replicate. Each replicate PCR for sorted subsets received around 200 ng genomic DNA, equal to some 32,000 T cell genomes. Purified libraries were quantified with a Qubit 3.0 fluorometer, sized on a Bioanalyzer 2100, and re-quantified with the KAPA Library Quantification kit. Every immunoSEQ 96-well plate was sequenced on a separate single-read 150-cycle Illumina NextSeq 550 flow cell. Turning to the authors' computational methods: Because the immunoSEQ output included only junctional sequences and no quality scores, the filtering could not be the same as the filtering used for full-length reads. Sequences were annotated with PyIR, a Python wrapper for IgBLAST v1.9, and V/J genes and CDR3 were assigned using IMGT germline references. Reads with weak V/J assignments (E-value above 1e-6), missing CDR3, stop codons, out-of-frame junctions, or ambiguous translated residues were removed. V3J clonotypes were defined by identical inferred V gene, J gene, and CDR3 amino acid sequence. The percentage overlap between two repertoires was calculated by dividing the number of shared unique clonotypes by the size of the smaller repertoire. Richness of each repertoire was evaluated using RTK rarefaction, the Chao1 estimator, and Recon v2.1 estimates of unobserved clonotypes. Generation probabilities for all TCRbeta clonotypes obtained by the gDNA method from a handful of donors were computed using OLGA. Held by TCRdb, this immuneACCESS table contains in-frame sequences only and omits some clones. Under half of the omission traces to an unresolved V gene where checked; the cause of the rest is unknown. That table is the source of V, J and clone size, and D and trimming were worked out from the DNA. The sample records around 990,000 clones, around three quarters of which are singletons. The ten largest account for roughly 0.83% of the sample.

The sequenced material came from memory CD4+ T cells from PBMCs. The cell subset or site label here, explained by the study, means: CD45RA-negative fraction. This receptor was taken from a young man in good health. Some clones in this sample may be carry-over from other donors' samples. The rearrangement combines TRBV30 with TRBJ1-5, with the D gene uncertain. Read as DNA, the sequence is TGTGCCTGGAGTGTAAGGTCCAATCAGCCCCAGCATTTT. The translation is CAWSVRSNQPQHF.